The present entry profiles one T cell receptor beta chain with its context. Its target is not known. Other nucleotide sequences in the sample specify the same CDR3. Sequencing was performed with immunoSEQ multiplex PCR; in TCRdb, only in-frame clones are kept and a portion is missing. The sample carries 2 million to 2.5 million clones, 93% recorded once. Those who donated were healthy HIV-negative adults, with no recent acute infections or vaccinations reported. Trimming cost V 1 base and J 4 bases; bases outside gene matches: 2. This CDR3 has 16 amino acids. Germline assignment: CDR1 SGHTA and CDR2 FQGNSA. This sample stems from a study of shared clonotypes between healthy human individuals. Regarding the study as a whole: Read depth was anticipated to influence clonotype sharing among donors. Rarefaction showed sorted-subset sequencing was incomplete despite large depth. Tissue TCR repertoires likely differ from these blood-only repertoires.

The sequenced material came from naive CD4+ T cells from PBMCs. Subset of the sample: CD45RA+ positively selected. This sequence joins TRBV7-2 and TRBJ2-3, with 13 positions matching TRBD2. This TCR came from a man aged 18 to 30 in good health. Some clones in this sample may be carry-over from other donors' samples. The CDR3 bases are TGTGCCAGCAGCTTAGGACTAGCGGGAGGCGCAGATACGCAGTATTTT. It translates to CASSLGLAGGADTQYF.